This TCR beta chain is drawn from a study of regulatory T cells in long-lasting Graves disease. Combining iRepertoire HTBI primers with Arm-PCR of CDR3 regions, the authors built TCR beta libraries. TCRdb ran MiXCR on the multiplex PCR reads and lists one entry per CDR3 protein. Of a few hundred thousand distinct CDR3 sequences listed, 20% to 25% are singletons. Noted time point: newly diagnosed GD, antithyroid drugs for less than 3 months. Making the TCR library involved RNA that had been extracted from PBMCs. This clonotype has ten or more counts. This specimen was peripheral blood mononuclear cells (PBMCs), taken at new diagnosis, from a patient treated with antithyroid drugs. This TCR was sampled from a female donor with Graves disease.

CDR3 loop: CSAKGESNQPQHF. The DNA for the CDR3 is TGCAGTGCTAAAGGAGAGAGCAATCAGCCCCAGCATTTT. The genes are TRBV20-1 and TRBJ1-5, with unresolved D. The CDR3 is 13 residues long. Germline CDR1 reads DFQATT; CDR2 reads SNEGSKA (reference sequence). The V and J ends lost 4 bases and 1 base respectively, with 8 bases between them.